This TCR beta chain was retrieved from a study of T cells expressing NK-cell markers. TCRdb reanalyzed the 5' RACE reads and collapses them to one entry per CDR3 protein, without DNA. Its table lists around 280,000 distinct CDR3 sequences. This clonotype was obtained from a man aged 18 to 29 in good health. Sequencing was done on a sample of blood T cells: a sorted CD56 or NKG2C T cell subset, CD4+ or CD8+ T cells, or bulk PBMC T cells (not recorded which).

CDR3 in amino acids: CASSLLGGTDTQYF. This chain links TRBV27 with TRBJ2-3; with no DNA, the TCRdb D assignment of TRBD1 cannot be verified. CDR1 is MNHEY and CDR2 is SMNVEV in the germline V gene (reference sequence). The CDR3 extends over 14 amino acids.